One TCR beta chain is described in this entry. The sample belongs to a study of CD8 T cells in Susac syndrome. CDR3 size: 14 residues. Germline V gene data show CDR1 as LGHDT and CDR2 as YNNKEL (reference sequence). After removal of 4 bases from V and 4 bases from J, the junction contained 6 bases not matched to a gene. With random hexamers, reverse transcription was performed on roughly 0.5 to 1 ug of RNA. MiXCR, applied by TCRdb to the immunoSEQ multiplex PCR reads, yields one record per CDR3 protein. The table lists 77,000 or so distinct CDR3 sequences, more than 85% of them singletons. The receptor was derived from a human donor with Susac syndrome. Sequencing used CD4+ T cells from PBMCs. The chain links TRBV3-1 to TRBJ2-7, with 8 bases fitting TRBD1. The CDR3 nucleotides are TGTGCCAGCAGCCTGCTGGACAGGGCGTACGAGCAGTACTTC. It specifies CASSLLDRAYEQYF.